Listed below are T cell receptor beta chains from one sample, sequenced in a study of regulatory T cells in long-lasting Graves disease. TCRdb used MiXCR to reprocess the multiplex PCR reads, holding one entry per CDR3 protein. The sample carries about 530,000 distinct CDR3 sequences, about 16% recorded once. This sample also appeared in a second study, on T cells in Graves' hyperthyroidism and ophthalmopathy.

The specimen was peripheral blood mononuclear cells (PBMCs), collected at new diagnosis, from a patient treated with antithyroid drugs. The source is a woman aged 35-65 years with Graves disease. The CDR3 runs from the conserved cysteine through the conserved F or W. Each record gives: D gene, clone size, J gene, V gene, CDR3 protein, CDR3 DNA. A D gene is named only where the DNA matches it firmly. Size tells how often a clone was seen (once, few, many) or the class of an expanded clone, and some rows leave it out.

NA	few	TRBJ1-3	TRBV7-9	CASRPRGQNSFGNTIYF	TGTGCCAGCAGACCGAGGGGCCAGAACTCTTTTGGAAACACCATATATTTT
NA	many	TRBJ2-7	TRBV29-1	CSVELTLSGGSSHSYEQYF	TGCAGCGTTGAACTTACGTTATCAGGTGGGAGCTCCCACTCCTACGAGCAGTACTTC
NA	many	TRBJ1-6	TRBV18	CASSLGWDSPLHF	TGTGCCAGCTCGCTGGGTTGGGATTCACCCCTCCACTTT
TRBD2	NA	TRBJ2-3	TRBV7-3	CASSFGSGGLGTDTQYF	TGTGCCAGCAGCTTCGGCAGCGGGGGGTTGGGCACAGATACGCAGTATTTT
NA	many	TRBJ2-3	TRBV11-2	CASSSSGRLADTQYF	TGTGCCAGCAGCTCCTCGGGACGGCTCGCAGATACGCAGTATTTT
NA	many	TRBJ2-3	TRBV20-1	CSARGRLPDTQYF	TGCAGTGCTAGAGGAAGGCTCCCTGATACGCAGTATTTT
NA	NA	TRBJ1-6	TRBV20-1	CSAAPGSGDNSPLHF	TGCAGTGCTGCACCCGGCTCAGGGGATAATTCACCCCTCCACTTT
NA	few	TRBJ2-7	TRBV5-1	CASSLMGDQYF	TGCGCCAGCAGCTTAATGGGAGATCAGTACTTC
NA	NA	TRBJ1-2	TRBV10-3	CAISHLSGGYGYTF	TGTGCCATCAGTCATCTTTCAGGTGGCTATGGCTACACCTTC
NA	once	TRBJ1-6	TRBV24-1	CATSDFLSNSPLHF	TGTGCCACCAGTGATTTCCTCTCCAATTCACCCCTCCACTTT
TRBD1	few	TRBJ1-2	TRBV7-9	CASSPTGLGYGYTF	TGTGCCAGCAGCCCGACAGGGTTGGGCTATGGCTACACCTTC
NA	many	TRBJ2-7	TRBV18	CASSPTRGTYEQYF	TGTGCCAGCTCACCGACCAGGGGCACCTACGAGCAGTACTTC
NA	NA	TRBJ2-7	TRBV25-1	CASTDGLSYEQYF	TGTGCCAGTACGGACGGTCTCTCCTACGAGCAGTACTTC
TRBD1	NA	TRBJ2-6	TRBV7-8	CASSLRTGSGANVLTF	TGTGCCAGCAGCCTTCGGACAGGCTCTGGGGCCAACGTCCTGACTTTC
NA	few	TRBJ2-7	TRBV14	CASSQLSRYEQYF	TGTGCCAGCAGCCAACTATCCCGCTACGAGCAGTACTTC
TRBD2	few	TRBJ2-7	TRBV5-1	CASSLALRGDTYEQYF	TGCGCCAGCAGCTTGGCCTTGCGGGGGGACACCTACGAGCAGTACTTC
NA	few	TRBJ2-5	TRBV14	CASRPYGRETQYF	TGTGCCAGCAGACCCTATGGGAGAGAGACCCAGTACTTC
TRBD2	NA	TRBJ2-5	TRBV2	CASRDRRLAGGETQYF	TGTGCCAGCAGGGACCGCCGACTAGCGGGGGGAGAGACCCAGTACTTC
NA	NA	TRBJ2-1	TRBV10-3	CATTGQIQFNEQFF	TGTGCCACTACGGGCCAAATCCAATTCAATGAGCAGTTCTTC
NA	NA	TRBJ1-1	TRBV3-1	CASSQVGRVSTEAFF	TGTGCCAGCAGCCAAGTAGGCAGGGTAAGCACTGAAGCTTTCTTT
NA	many	TRBJ2-7	TRBV12-3/TRBV12-4	CATPRRGRDYEQYF	TGTGCCACACCCCGGAGGGGCCGCGACTACGAGCAGTACTTC
NA	many	TRBJ1-1	TRBV30	CAGRILYGNTEAFF	TGTGCCGGACGAATCCTATACGGGAACACTGAAGCTTTCTTT
NA	many	TRBJ1-1	TRBV2	CASLYLNTEAFF	TGTGCCAGTCTCTATTTGAACACTGAAGCTTTCTTT
NA	many	TRBJ1-1	TRBV3-1	CASSQAGKMNTEAFF	TGTGCCAGCAGCCAAGCGGGGAAAATGAACACTGAAGCTTTCTTT
NA	many	TRBJ1-6	TRBV5-1	CASSLGQLTSSPLHF	TGCGCCAGCAGCTTGGGACAGCTCACGAGCTCACCCCTCCACTTT
NA	many	TRBJ1-1	TRBV20-1	CSAPMGGRNTEAFF	TGCAGTGCCCCGATGGGCGGGAGGAACACTGAAGCTTTCTTT
NA	few	TRBJ2-5	TRBV12-5	CASGLMSETQYF	TGTGCTAGTGGTTTGATGTCGGAGACCCAGTACTTC
NA	few	TRBJ2-7	TRBV7-8	CASSLTQGNGFYEQYF	TGTGCCAGCAGCTTAACCCAGGGGAATGGATTCTACGAGCAGTACTTC
NA	once	TRBJ1-1	TRBV20-1	CSARVDRTNTEAFF	TGCAGTGCTAGGGTCGACAGAACGAACACTGAAGCTTTCTTT
NA	many	TRBJ1-1	TRBV7-9	CASRREMNTEAFF	TGTGCCAGCAGAAGGGAGATGAACACTGAAGCTTTCTTT
NA	few	TRBJ1-1	TRBV7-9	CASSHDTYMNTEAFF	TGTGCCAGCAGCCATGACACATATATGAACACTGAAGCTTTCTTT
NA	many	TRBJ2-2	TRBV3-1	CASSQYGTGHTGELFF	TGTGCCAGCAGCCAATACGGCACCGGGCACACCGGGGAGCTGTTTTTT
NA	NA	TRBJ2-1	TRBV30	CAWSVWGGAANEQFF	TGTGCCTGGAGTGTATGGGGGGGGGCAGCCAATGAGCAGTTCTTC
TRBD1	NA	TRBJ2-2	TRBV10-3	CAISDRGLGGELFF	TGTGCCATCAGTGACAGGGGGCTTGGCGGGGAGCTGTTTTTT
TRBD1	many	TRBJ2-7	TRBV12-3/TRBV12-4	CASSLATSGTGLYEQYF	TGTGCCAGCAGTTTAGCAACCTCCGGGACAGGGCTTTACGAGCAGTACTTC
NA	many	TRBJ2-5	TRBV5-4	CASSFPGEETQYF	TGTGCCAGCAGCTTCCCGGGGGAAGAGACCCAGTACTTC
TRBD1	few	TRBJ1-1	TRBV30	CACGTAKNTEAFF	TGTGCCTGCGGGACAGCCAAGAACACTGAAGCTTTCTTT
NA	NA	TRBJ1-5	TRBV19	CASSIVDQPQHF	TGTGCCAGTAGTATAGTTGATCAGCCCCAGCATTTT
NA	few	TRBJ2-1	TRBV20-1	CSARGGGSYNEQFF	TGCAGTGCTAGGGGGGGAGGATCCTACAATGAGCAGTTCTTC
NA	NA	TRBJ2-5	TRBV12-3/TRBV12-4	CASSYREPQETQYF	TGTGCCAGCAGCTACCGGGAGCCCCAAGAGACTCAGTACTTC
NA	many	TRBJ1-1	TRBV13	CASSLDGRDTEAFF	TGTGCCAGCAGCTTAGATGGCCGGGACACTGAAGCTTTCTTT
NA	NA	TRBJ1-1	TRBV5-8	CASRYWTGTEAFF	TGTGCCAGCAGATACTGGACGGGGACTGAAGCTTTCTTT
TRBD2	NA	TRBJ2-1	TRBV7-9	CASSQWYGGGANEQFF	TGCGCCAGCAGCCAGTGGTATGGCGGGGGGGCCAATGAGCAGTTCTTC
TRBD1	many	TRBJ1-1	TRBV28	CASRGQGGTEAFF	TGTGCCAGCAGAGGACAGGGGGGGACTGAAGCTTTCTTT
TRBD2	many	TRBJ2-3	TRBV7-3	CASSLNGGGAADTQYF	TGTGCCAGCAGCTTAAATGGCGGGGGGGCGGCAGATACGCAGTATTTT
NA	many	TRBJ1-4	TRBV20-1	CSARAGDNLEKLFF	TGCAGTGCTAGAGCGGGGGACAACCTTGAAAAACTGTTTTTT
TRBD2	NA	TRBJ2-2	TRBV20-1	CSALAGGATGELFF	TGCAGTGCTTTAGCGGGGGGGGCGACCGGGGAGCTGTTTTTT
NA	many	TRBJ2-7	TRBV5-1	CASSLYGGRSYEQYF	TGCGCCAGCAGCTTGTATGGGGGTCGTTCCTACGAGCAGTACTTC
NA	many	TRBJ2-7	TRBV7-2	CASSLAFSGEQYF	TGTGCCAGCAGCTTAGCGTTCAGCGGCGAGCAGTACTTC
TRBD1	many	TRBJ2-4	TRBV7-2	CASSLGQGENIQYF	TGTGCCAGCAGCTTGGGACAGGGAGAAAACATTCAGTACTTC
TRBD2	many	TRBJ2-1	TRBV14	CASSLVASGVNEQFF	TGTGCCAGCAGCCTTGTGGCTAGCGGGGTCAATGAGCAGTTCTTC
TRBD1	few	TRBJ1-3	TRBV4-1	CASSQGDRGLHSGNTIYF	TGCGCCAGCAGCCAAGGGGACAGGGGGCTTCACTCTGGAAACACCATATATTTT
TRBD1	many	TRBJ1-1	TRBV5-1	CASSQQGADTEAFF	TGTGCCAGCAGTCAACAGGGGGCGGACACTGAAGCTTTCTTT